This T cell receptor beta chain was recovered during a study of shared clonotypes between healthy human individuals. Germline values: CDR1 SQVTM, CDR2 ANQGSEA. This CDR3 region has 15 residues. Trimming cost V 0 bases and J 2 bases, with 12 bases left between them. Assay: immunoSEQ multiplex PCR; the TCRdb copy retains only in-frame clones and omits some. The data hold fewer than 1.8 million clones, with less than 99% observed a single time. The clonotype originates from a man aged 25 to 40 in good health. What was sequenced was naive CD4+ T cells sorted from blood. Subset denoted: CD45RA+ positively selected. The chain uses TRBV29-1 and TRBJ2-3; D remains unclear. The CDR3 sequence is CSVEDRRGSTDTQYF. CDR3 DNA: TGCAGCGTTGAAGATCGAAGAGGATCCACAGATACGCAGTATTTT.